Sequencing of this T cell receptor beta chain was carried out in a study of blood T cell repertoires in COVID-19. Using immunoSEQ multiplex PCR, the repertoire was profiled, and TCRdb retains in-frame clones only, with some absent. The profile shows under 80,000 clones, approximately 80% of them singletons. The CDR3 is 15 residues long. V was shortened by 3 bases and J by 3 bases, with 9 bases between the two germline ends. In germline, CDR1 is SGHTA, CDR2 FQGTGA. The chain couples TRBV7-3 to TRBJ2-6; D unresolved. This sequence originates from a human donor in a cohort sampled during active COVID-19. The sequenced sample was peripheral blood. This CDR3 reads CASSFPGLGANVLTF. The DNA for the CDR3 is TGTGCCAGCAGCTTCCCTGGGCTTGGGGCCAACGTCCTGACTTTC. Drawing the rest from reference TRBV7-3 and TRBJ2-6, the complete variable domain is GAGVSQTPSNKVTEKGKYVELRCDPISGHTALYWYRQSLGQGPEFLIYFQGTGAADDSGLPNDRFFAVRPEGSVSTLKIQRTERGDSAVYLCASSFPGLGANVLTFGAGSRLTVL.